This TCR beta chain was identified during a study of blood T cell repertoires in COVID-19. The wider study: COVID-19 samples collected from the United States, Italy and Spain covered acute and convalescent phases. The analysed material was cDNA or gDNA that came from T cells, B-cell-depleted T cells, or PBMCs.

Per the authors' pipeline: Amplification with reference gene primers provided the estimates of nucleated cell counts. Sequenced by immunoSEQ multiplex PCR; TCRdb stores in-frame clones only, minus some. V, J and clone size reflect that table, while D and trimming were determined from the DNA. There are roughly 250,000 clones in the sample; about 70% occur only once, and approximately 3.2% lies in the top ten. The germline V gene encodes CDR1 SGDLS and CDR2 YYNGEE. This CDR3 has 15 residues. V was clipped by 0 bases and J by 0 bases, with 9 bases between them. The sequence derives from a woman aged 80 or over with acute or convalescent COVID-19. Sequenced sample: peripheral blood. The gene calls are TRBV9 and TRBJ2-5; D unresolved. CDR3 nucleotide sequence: TGTGCCAGCAGCGTAGCCCCCCTGTACCAAGAGACCCAGTACTTC. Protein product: CASSVAPLYQETQYF. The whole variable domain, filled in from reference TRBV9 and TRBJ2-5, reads DSGVTQTPKHLITATGQRVTLRCSPRSGDLSVYWYQQSLDQGLQFLIQYYNGEERAKGNILERFSAQQFPDLHSELNLSSLELGDSALYFCASSVAPLYQETQYFGPGTRLLVL.